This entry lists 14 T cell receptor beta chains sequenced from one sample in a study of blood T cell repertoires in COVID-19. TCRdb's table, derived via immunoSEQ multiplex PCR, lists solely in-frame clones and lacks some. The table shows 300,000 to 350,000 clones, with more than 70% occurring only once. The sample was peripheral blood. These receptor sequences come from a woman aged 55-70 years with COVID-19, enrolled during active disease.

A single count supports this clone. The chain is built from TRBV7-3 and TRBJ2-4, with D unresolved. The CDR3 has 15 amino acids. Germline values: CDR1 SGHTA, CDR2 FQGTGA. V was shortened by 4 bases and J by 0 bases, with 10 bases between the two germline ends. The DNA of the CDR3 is TGTGCCAGCAGCTACAGCCCTCTAGCCAAAAACATTCAGTACTTC. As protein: CASSYSPLAKNIQYF.

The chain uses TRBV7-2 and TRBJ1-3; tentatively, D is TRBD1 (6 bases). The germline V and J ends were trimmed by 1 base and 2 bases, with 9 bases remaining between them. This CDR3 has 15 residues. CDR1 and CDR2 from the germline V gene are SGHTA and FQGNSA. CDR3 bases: TGTGCCAGCAGCTTAGTGCAGGGGCCTGGAAACACCATATATTTT. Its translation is CASSLVQGPGNTIYF.

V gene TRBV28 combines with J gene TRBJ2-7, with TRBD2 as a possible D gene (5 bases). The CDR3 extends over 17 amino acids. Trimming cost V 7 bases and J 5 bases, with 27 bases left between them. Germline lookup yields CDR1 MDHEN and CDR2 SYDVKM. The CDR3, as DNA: TGTGCCAGCACCCCGGGTCTCGGGTCCGGGGTGGGCCACGAGCAGTACTTC. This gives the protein CASTPGLGSGVGHEQYF.

The CDR3 loop reads CASSQGRGNEKLFF. The CDR3 DNA reads TGTGCCAGCAGTCAGGGAAGGGGAAATGAAAAACTGTTTTTT. This chain connects TRBV2 to TRBJ1-4; tentative D call: TRBD1 (5 bases). CDR1 and CDR2 (germline): SNHLY, FYNNEI. Trimming stripped 5 bases from V and 5 bases from J, with 12 bases between. This CDR3 comprises 14 residues.

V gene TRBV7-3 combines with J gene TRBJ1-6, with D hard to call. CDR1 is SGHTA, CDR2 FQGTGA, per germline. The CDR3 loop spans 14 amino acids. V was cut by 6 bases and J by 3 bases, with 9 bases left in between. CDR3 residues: CASSQAGYNSPLHF. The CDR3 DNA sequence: TGTGCCAGCAGTCAGGCAGGCTATAATTCACCCCTCCACTTT.

The CDR3 DNA follows: TGTGCCAGTAGTTCCCAGGGGGAGACCCAGTACTTC. Its protein product is CASSSQGETQYF. The chain links TRBV19 to TRBJ2-5; D is perhaps TRBD1 (6 bases). CDR1 and CDR2 (germline): LNHDA, SQIVND (reference sequence). This CDR3 has 12 amino acids. V dropped 5 bases and J dropped 5 bases, with 9 bases sitting between them.

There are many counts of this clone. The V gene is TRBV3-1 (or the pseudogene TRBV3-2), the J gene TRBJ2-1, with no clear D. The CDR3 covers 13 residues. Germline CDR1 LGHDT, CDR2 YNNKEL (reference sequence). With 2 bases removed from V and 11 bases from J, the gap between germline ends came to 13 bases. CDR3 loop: CASSQSLSNKQFF. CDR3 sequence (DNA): TGTGCCAGCAGCCAATCGTTGTCTAATAAGCAGTTCTTC.

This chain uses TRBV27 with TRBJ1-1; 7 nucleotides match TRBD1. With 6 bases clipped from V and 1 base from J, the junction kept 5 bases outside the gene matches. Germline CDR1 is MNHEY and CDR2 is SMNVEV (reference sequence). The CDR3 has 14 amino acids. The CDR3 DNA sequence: TGTGCCAGCAGGATGACAGGGACGAACACTGAAGCTTTCTTT. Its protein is CASRMTGTNTEAFF.

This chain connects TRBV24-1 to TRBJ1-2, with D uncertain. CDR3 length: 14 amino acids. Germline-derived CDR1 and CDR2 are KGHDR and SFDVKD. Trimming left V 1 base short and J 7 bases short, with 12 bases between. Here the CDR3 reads CATSDFGEGGGYTF. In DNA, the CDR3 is TGTGCCACCAGTGATTTCGGTGAGGGAGGTGGCTACACCTTC.

The CDR3 nucleotides read TGCAGCGTTGTTCAGGCTGGTGCTTTCTTT. Translating gives CSVVQAGAFF. The rearrangement joins TRBV29-1 to TRBJ1-1; no clear D gene. V gave up 4 bases and J gave up 11 bases, with 11 bases separating them. This CDR3 spans 10 amino acids. Germline V gene data show CDR1 as SQVTM and CDR2 as ANQGSEA.

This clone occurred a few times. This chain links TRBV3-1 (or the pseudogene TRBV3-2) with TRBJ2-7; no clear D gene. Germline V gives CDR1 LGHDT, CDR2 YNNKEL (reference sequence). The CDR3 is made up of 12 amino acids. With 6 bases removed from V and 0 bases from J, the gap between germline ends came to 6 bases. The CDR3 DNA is TGTGCCAGCAGTTCCAGCTCCTACGAGCAGTACTTC. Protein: CASSSSSYEQYF.

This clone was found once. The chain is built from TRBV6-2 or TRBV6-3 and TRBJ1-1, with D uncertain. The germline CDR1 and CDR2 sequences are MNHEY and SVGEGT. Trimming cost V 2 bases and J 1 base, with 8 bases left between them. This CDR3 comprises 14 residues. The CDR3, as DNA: TGTGCCAGCAGTTACGTGCGGCCGAACACTGAAGCTTTCTTT. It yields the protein CASSYVRPNTEAFF.

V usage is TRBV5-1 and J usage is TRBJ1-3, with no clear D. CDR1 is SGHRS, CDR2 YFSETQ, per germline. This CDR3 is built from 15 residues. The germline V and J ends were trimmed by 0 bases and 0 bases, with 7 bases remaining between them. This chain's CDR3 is CASSLGASSGNTIYF. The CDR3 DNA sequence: TGCGCCAGCAGCTTGGGGGCCTCCTCTGGAAACACCATATATTTT.

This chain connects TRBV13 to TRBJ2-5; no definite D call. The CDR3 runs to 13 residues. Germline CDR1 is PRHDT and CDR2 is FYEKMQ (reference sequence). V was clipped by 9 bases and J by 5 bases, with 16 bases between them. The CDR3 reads CASRRSRRETQYF. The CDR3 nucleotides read TGTGCCAGTCGTCGGAGCAGACGGGAGACCCAGTACTTC.